A selection of T cell receptor beta chains follows, all from one sample in a study of T cell responses to AZD1222 COVID-19 vaccine. The protocol was immunoSEQ multiplex PCR, while the TCRdb copy is restricted to in-frame clones and leaves out a portion. This table holds some 180,000 clones, 80% to 95% found once. The specimen comprised peripheral blood, sampled on day 0 of AZD1222 vaccination. The receptor set was obtained from an adult in good health. Each CDR3 is given with its conserved first and last residue. Each record gives: J gene, clone size, V gene, D gene, CDR3 protein, CDR3 DNA. D genes are given only for firm matches. The size entry is marked missing in some rows and otherwise reads once, few, many or a size class.

J: TRBJ1-5
size: .
V: TRBV30
D: .
CDR3: CAWSQGEGNQPQHF
DNA: TGTGCCTGGAGTCAGGGAGAGGGCAATCAGCCCCAGCATTTT

J: TRBJ2-1
size: .
V: TRBV9
D: .
CDR3: CASSAQGGLAFDEQFF
DNA: TGTGCCAGCAGCGCGCAGGGGGGGCTAGCCTTCGATGAGCAGTTCTTC

J: TRBJ2-5
size: once
V: TRBV9
D: TRBD1
CDR3: CASSVAGQGAGETQYF
DNA: TGTGCCAGCAGCGTAGCGGGACAGGGGGCGGGTGAGACCCAGTACTTC

J: TRBJ1-1
size: .
V: TRBV2
D: .
CDR3: CASTSGPEAFF
DNA: TGTGCCAGCACCAGCGGCCCTGAAGCTTTCTTT

J: TRBJ2-5
size: .
V: TRBV3-1/TRBV3-2
D: TRBD2
CDR3: CASSYPAGMGETQYF
DNA: TGTGCCAGCAGCTACCCAGCGGGGATGGGAGAGACCCAGTACTTC

J: TRBJ1-1
size: .
V: TRBV5-4
D: .
CDR3: CASSTGNSNTEAFF
DNA: TGTGCCAGCAGTACCGGAAATTCGAACACTGAAGCTTTCTTT

J: TRBJ1-4
size: .
V: TRBV4-1
D: TRBD1
CDR3: CASSQGLARGLEKLFF
DNA: TGCGCCAGCAGCCAAGGTCTGGCCAGGGGGCTGGAAAAACTGTTTTTT

J: TRBJ2-5
size: .
V: TRBV7-8
D: .
CDR3: CASSFGVVETQYF
DNA: TGTGCCAGCAGCTTCGGGGTTGTTGAGACCCAGTACTTC

J: TRBJ2-3
size: .
V: TRBV5-4
D: .
CDR3: CASSLDQRATDTQYF
DNA: TGTGCCAGCAGCTTGGACCAGCGGGCTACAGATACGCAGTATTTT

J: TRBJ1-3
size: .
V: TRBV6-5
D: .
CDR3: CAAGGGGNTIYF
DNA: TGTGCCGCTGGGGGAGGGGGAAACACCATATATTTT

J: TRBJ2-2
size: .
V: TRBV5-4
D: TRBD2
CDR3: CASSLPSGDNTGELFF
DNA: TGTGCCAGCAGCTTGCCTAGCGGCGATAACACCGGGGAGCTGTTTTTT

J: TRBJ2-2
size: .
V: TRBV7-9
D: .
CDR3: CASSLEVAGELFF
DNA: TGTGCCAGCAGCTTAGAGGTAGCGGGGGAGCTGTTTTTT

J: TRBJ1-5
size: .
V: TRBV4-2
D: .
CDR3: CASSQGRVSNQPQHF
DNA: TGTGCCAGCAGCCAAGGGCGGGTTAGCAATCAGCCCCAGCATTTT

J: TRBJ2-2
size: .
V: TRBV2
D: TRBD1
CDR3: CASRLDQGVPGELFF
DNA: TGTGCCAGCAGACTGGACCAGGGGGTCCCCGGGGAGCTGTTTTTT

J: TRBJ1-2
size: .
V: TRBV7-9
D: .
CDR3: CASSLDIPYGYTF
DNA: TGTGCCAGCAGCCTGGACATCCCCTATGGCTACACCTTC

J: TRBJ1-1
size: .
V: TRBV7-8
D: .
CDR3: CASSLASSSGALNTEAFF
DNA: TGTGCCAGCAGCTTAGCCTCGTCATCAGGGGCACTTAACACTGAAGCTTTCTTT

J: TRBJ1-1
size: once
V: TRBV7-9
D: TRBD1
CDR3: CASSLGGTGGTEAFF
DNA: TGTGCCAGCAGCTTAGGAGGGACAGGGGGAACTGAAGCTTTCTTT

J: TRBJ2-7
size: .
V: TRBV6-5
D: .
CDR3: CASSLLGGSSHEQYF
DNA: TGTGCCAGCAGTTTGCTAGGGGGAAGCTCCCACGAGCAGTACTTC

J: TRBJ2-3
size: .
V: TRBV20-1
D: .
CDR3: CSVKFGDTQYF
DNA: TGCAGTGTCAAGTTTGGAGATACGCAGTATTTT

J: TRBJ1-2
size: .
V: TRBV6-5
D: .
CDR3: CASSSGPVSNYGYTF
DNA: TGTGCCAGCAGTTCAGGTCCGGTGTCTAACTATGGCTACACCTTC

J: TRBJ2-3
size: .
V: TRBV5-6
D: TRBD2
CDR3: CASRTSGGSDTQYF
DNA: TGTGCCAGCAGGACTAGCGGGGGTTCAGATACGCAGTATTTT

J: TRBJ2-1
size: .
V: TRBV15
D: .
CDR3: CATSRTGPFYNEQFF
DNA: TGTGCCACCAGCAGAACAGGCCCGTTCTACAATGAGCAGTTCTTC

J: TRBJ2-1
size: .
V: TRBV3-1/TRBV3-2
D: TRBD1
CDR3: CASSQLGWRQGHEQFF
DNA: TGTGCCAGCAGCCAACTCGGTTGGAGACAGGGGCATGAGCAGTTCTTC

J: TRBJ2-7
size: once
V: TRBV28
D: .
CDR3: CASSFPPGSEQYF
DNA: TGTGCCAGCAGTTTCCCCCCAGGGTCCGAGCAGTACTTC

J: TRBJ1-5
size: .
V: TRBV19
D: .
CDR3: CASSTVNGASNQPQHF
DNA: TGTGCCAGTAGTACCGTCAACGGGGCTAGCAATCAGCCCCAGCATTTT

J: TRBJ2-5
size: .
V: TRBV7-2
D: .
CDR3: CASSAGTQKGGTQYF
DNA: TGTGCCAGCAGCGCCGGGACCCAGAAGGGGGGGACCCAGTACTTC

J: TRBJ1-5
size: .
V: TRBV7-9
D: .
CDR3: CASSRLNQPQHF
DNA: TGTGCCAGCAGCCGCCTAAATCAGCCCCAGCATTTT

J: TRBJ2-7
size: .
V: TRBV7-2
D: TRBD1
CDR3: CASSKTGGNYEQYF
DNA: TGTGCCAGCAGCAAGACAGGGGGTAACTACGAGCAGTACTTC

J: TRBJ2-7
size: .
V: TRBV2
D: TRBD2
CDR3: CASRGHPTSGAYEQYF
DNA: TGTGCCAGCAGGGGCCACCCGACTAGCGGAGCCTACGAGCAGTACTTC

J: TRBJ2-2
size: .
V: TRBV12-3/TRBV12-4
D: .
CDR3: CASSPTMTGELFF
DNA: TGTGCCAGCAGTCCCACAATGACCGGGGAGCTGTTTTTT

J: TRBJ2-1
size: .
V: TRBV6-5
D: TRBD1
CDR3: CASIPTGTYNEQFF
DNA: TGTGCCAGCATCCCGACAGGGACCTACAATGAGCAGTTCTTC

J: TRBJ2-7
size: .
V: TRBV14
D: TRBD2
CDR3: CASSARGGAYEQYF
DNA: TGTGCCAGCAGCGCTCGGGGGGGGGCCTACGAGCAGTACTTC

J: TRBJ2-4
size: once
V: TRBV19
D: TRBD2
CDR3: CASSFSGGKNIQYF
DNA: TGTGCCAGTAGCTTTAGCGGGGGAAAAAACATTCAGTACTTC

J: TRBJ1-2
size: once
V: TRBV6-5
D: TRBD1
CDR3: CASSYVAGGYGYTF
DNA: TGTGCCAGCAGTTACGTGGCAGGGGGTTATGGCTACACCTTC

J: TRBJ2-7
size: .
V: TRBV7-2
D: TRBD2
CDR3: CASSPRGVGRYEQYF
DNA: TGTGCCAGCAGCCCCCGGGGGGTAGGGCGGTACGAGCAGTACTTC

J: TRBJ2-1
size: .
V: TRBV19
D: .
CDR3: CATRVPGIRNNEQFF
DNA: TGTGCCACTAGGGTTCCGGGGATTCGAAACAATGAGCAGTTCTTC

J: TRBJ2-3
size: .
V: TRBV5-1
D: TRBD2
CDR3: CASSLAGSSTDTQYF
DNA: TGCGCCAGCAGCCTAGCGGGGTCTAGCACAGATACGCAGTATTTT

J: TRBJ1-6
size: .
V: TRBV6-4
D: .
CDR3: CASSSPGRGSSYNSPLHF
DNA: TGTGCCAGCAGTTCCCCCGGCAGGGGTAGCTCCTATAATTCACCCCTCCACTTT

J: TRBJ1-1
size: .
V: TRBV19
D: .
CDR3: CASSTPQNMNTEAFF
DNA: TGTGCCAGTAGTACCCCACAGAACATGAACACTGAAGCTTTCTTT

J: TRBJ2-1
size: .
V: TRBV19
D: .
CDR3: CASSIVFNNGLLANEQFF
DNA: TGTGCCAGTAGTATAGTCTTTAATAACGGACTATTGGCTAATGAGCAGTTCTTC

J: TRBJ1-2
size: .
V: TRBV7-3
D: .
CDR3: CASSSDGTNYGYTF
DNA: TGTGCCAGCAGCTCGGACGGAACTAACTATGGCTACACCTTC

J: TRBJ2-7
size: .
V: TRBV19
D: .
CDR3: CASSIMGQPAYEQYF
DNA: TGTGCCAGTAGTATAATGGGCCAGCCTGCCTACGAGCAGTACTTC

J: TRBJ1-2
size: .
V: TRBV3-1/TRBV3-2
D: .
CDR3: CASSPRGAANYGYTF
DNA: TGTGCCAGCAGCCCCCGGGGGGCGGCTAACTATGGCTACACCTTC

J: TRBJ1-1
size: .
V: TRBV12-3/TRBV12-4
D: .
CDR3: CASSFEKEAFF
DNA: TGTGCCAGCAGTTTTGAAAAGGAAGCTTTCTTT

J: TRBJ1-1
size: .
V: TRBV11-3
D: .
CDR3: CASSWTAGTEAFF
DNA: TGTGCCAGCAGCTGGACGGCTGGGACTGAAGCTTTCTTT

J: TRBJ1-6
size: .
V: TRBV9
D: .
CDR3: CASSVVGGALHF
DNA: TGTGCCAGCAGCGTAGTAGGAGGGGCCCTCCACTTT